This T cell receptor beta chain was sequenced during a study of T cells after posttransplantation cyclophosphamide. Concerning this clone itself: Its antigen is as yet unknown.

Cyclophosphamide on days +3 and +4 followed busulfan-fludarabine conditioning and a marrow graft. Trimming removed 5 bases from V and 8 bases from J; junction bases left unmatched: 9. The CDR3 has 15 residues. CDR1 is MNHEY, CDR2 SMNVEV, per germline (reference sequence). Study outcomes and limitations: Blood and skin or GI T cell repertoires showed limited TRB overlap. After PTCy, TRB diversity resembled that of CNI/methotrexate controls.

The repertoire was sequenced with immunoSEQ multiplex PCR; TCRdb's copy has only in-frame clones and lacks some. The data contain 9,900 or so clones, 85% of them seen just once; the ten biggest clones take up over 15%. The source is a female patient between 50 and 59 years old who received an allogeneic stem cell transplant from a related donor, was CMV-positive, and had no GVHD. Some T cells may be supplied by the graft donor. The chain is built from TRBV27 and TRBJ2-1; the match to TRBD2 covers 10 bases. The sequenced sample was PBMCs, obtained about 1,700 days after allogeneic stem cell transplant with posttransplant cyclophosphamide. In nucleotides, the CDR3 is TGTGCCAGCAGTCCGAGCGGGAGGGCCAAGGATGAGCAGTTCTTC. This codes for CASSPSGRAKDEQFF.